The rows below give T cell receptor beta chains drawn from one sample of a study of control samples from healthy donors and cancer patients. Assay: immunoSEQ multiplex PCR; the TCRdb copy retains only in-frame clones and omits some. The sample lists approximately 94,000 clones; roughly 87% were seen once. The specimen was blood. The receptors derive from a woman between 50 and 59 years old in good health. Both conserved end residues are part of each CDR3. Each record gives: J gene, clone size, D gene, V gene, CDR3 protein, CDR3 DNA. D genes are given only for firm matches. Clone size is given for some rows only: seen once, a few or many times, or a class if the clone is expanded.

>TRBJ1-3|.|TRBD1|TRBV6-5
CASSSTGVSGNTIYF
TGTGCCAGCAGTTCCACAGGGGTCTCTGGAAACACCATATATTTT
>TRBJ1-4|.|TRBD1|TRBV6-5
CASSTGTGDEKLFF
TGTGCCAGCAGTACCGGGACAGGGGATGAAAAACTGTTTTTT
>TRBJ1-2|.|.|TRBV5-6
CASSLVELSNYGYTF
TGTGCCAGCAGTTTGGTGGAGTTGAGTAACTATGGCTACACCTTC
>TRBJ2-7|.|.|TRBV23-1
CASTLGYEQYF
TGCGCCAGCACCTTAGGGTACGAGCAGTACTTC
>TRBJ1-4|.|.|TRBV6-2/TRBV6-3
CASSYAEEAELIATNEKLFF
TGTGCCAGCAGTTACGCCGAGGAAGCAGAACTGATTGCAACTAATGAAAAACTGTTTTTT
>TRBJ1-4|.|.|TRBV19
CASSISQGWEKLFF
TGTGCCAGTAGTATCTCCCAGGGTTGGGAAAAACTGTTTTTT
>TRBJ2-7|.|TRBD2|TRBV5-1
CASRGGLADSYEQYF
TGCGCCAGCAGGGGGGGACTAGCGGACTCCTACGAGCAGTACTTC
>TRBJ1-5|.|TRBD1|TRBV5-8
CASSRGTGGSNQPQHF
TGTGCCAGCAGCCGGGGGACAGGGGGCAGCAATCAGCCCCAGCATTTT
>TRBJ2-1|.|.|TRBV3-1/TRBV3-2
CASSQGPNEQFF
TGTGCCAGCAGCCAAGGGCCTAATGAGCAGTTCTTC
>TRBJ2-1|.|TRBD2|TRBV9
CASSKYPWASGRNEQFF
TGTGCCAGCAGCAAATACCCGTGGGCTAGCGGGAGAAATGAGCAGTTCTTC
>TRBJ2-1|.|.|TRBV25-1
CASSEPYYDEQFF
TGTGCCAGCAGTGAACCCTACTACGATGAGCAGTTCTTC
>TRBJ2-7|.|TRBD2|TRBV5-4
CASSLGTSGYEQYF
TGTGCCAGCAGCTTGGGGACTAGCGGGTACGAGCAGTACTTC
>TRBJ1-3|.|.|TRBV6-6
CASRQTVYSGNTIYF
TGTGCCAGCAGACAAACCGTATACTCTGGAAACACCATATATTTT
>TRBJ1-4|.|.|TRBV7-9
CASSPPVNEKLFF
TGTGCCAGCAGCCCCCCAGTTAATGAAAAACTGTTTTTT
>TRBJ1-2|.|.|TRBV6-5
CASSYLTIGGGYTF
TGTGCCAGCAGTTACTTGACCATCGGGGGCGGCTACACCTTC
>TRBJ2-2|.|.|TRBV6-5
CASRLLWDTGELFF
TGTGCCAGCAGATTATTGTGGGACACCGGGGAGCTGTTTTTT
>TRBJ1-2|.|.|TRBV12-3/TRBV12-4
CASSPGPLWTF
TGTGCCAGCAGCCCCGGCCCCCTATGGACCTTC
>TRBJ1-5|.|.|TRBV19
CASSNSGIRSQHF
TGTGCCAGTAGTAACAGTGGGATTCGGTCCCAGCATTTT
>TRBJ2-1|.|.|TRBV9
CASSVARLGNEQFF
TGTGCCAGCAGCGTAGCTAGACTAGGTAATGAGCAGTTCTTC
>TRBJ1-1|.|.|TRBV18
CASTAEDSYYEAFF
TGTGCCAGCACCGCAGAGGACAGTTATTATGAAGCTTTCTTT
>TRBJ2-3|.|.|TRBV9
CASSVGVSATDTQYF
TGTGCCAGCAGCGTAGGGGTTAGCGCCACAGATACGCAGTATTTT
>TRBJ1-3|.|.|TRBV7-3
CASSRDRSSGNTIYF
TGTGCCAGCAGCCGGGACCGAAGCTCTGGAAACACCATATATTTT
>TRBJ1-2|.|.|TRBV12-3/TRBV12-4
CASSLLVNYGYTF
TGTGCCAGCAGTTTACTTGTTAACTATGGCTACACCTTC
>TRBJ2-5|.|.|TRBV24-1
CATSDPLRGSQETQYF
TGTGCCACCAGTGATCCCCTCAGGGGATCCCAAGAGACCCAGTACTTC
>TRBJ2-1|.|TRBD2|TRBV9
CASSVTSGIRSYNEQFF
TGTGCCAGCAGCGTTACTAGCGGGATCAGATCCTACAATGAGCAGTTCTTC
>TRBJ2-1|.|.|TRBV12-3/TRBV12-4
CASTPGPPHEQFF
TGTGCCAGCACCCCAGGGCCTCCCCATGAGCAGTTCTTC
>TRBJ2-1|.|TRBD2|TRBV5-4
CASSLIVWASGVNEQFF
TGTGCCAGCAGCTTGATCGTCTGGGCTAGCGGGGTCAATGAGCAGTTCTTC
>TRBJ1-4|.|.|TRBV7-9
CASSLEGASNEKLFF
TGTGCCAGCAGCTTAGAAGGGGCCAGTAATGAAAAACTGTTTTTT
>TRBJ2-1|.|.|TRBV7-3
CASSLRSSYNEQFF
TGTGCCAGCAGCTTGCGGAGCTCCTACAATGAGCAGTTCTTC
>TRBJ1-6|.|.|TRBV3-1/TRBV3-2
CASKSRGPMNSPLHF
TGTGCCAGCAAGTCCCGGGGACCAATGAATTCACCCCTCCACTTT
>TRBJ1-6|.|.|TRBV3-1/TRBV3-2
CASTSLGSARSSYNSPLHF
TGTGCCAGCACCTCCCTTGGGTCGGCTCGGAGCTCCTATAATTCACCCCTCCACTTT
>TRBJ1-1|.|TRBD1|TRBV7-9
CASSLDRVLTEAFF
TGTGCCAGCAGCTTGGACAGGGTTTTAACTGAAGCTTTCTTT
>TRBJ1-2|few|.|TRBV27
CASGNNYGYTF
TGTGCCTCTGGGAATAACTATGGCTACACCTTC
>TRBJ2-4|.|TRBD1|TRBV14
CASSRQGAKAKNIQYF
TGTGCCAGCAGCAGACAGGGAGCGAAGGCCAAAAACATTCAGTACTTC
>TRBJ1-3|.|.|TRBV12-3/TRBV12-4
CASSSQGNTIYF
TGTGCCAGCAGTTCTCAGGGAAACACCATATATTTT
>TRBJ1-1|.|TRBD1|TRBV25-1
CATSQGLNTEAFF
TGTGCCACTTCACAGGGGCTGAACACTGAAGCTTTCTTT
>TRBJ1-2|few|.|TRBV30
CACPGRARGYTF
TGTGCCTGTCCCGGGCGCGCTCGTGGCTACACCTTC
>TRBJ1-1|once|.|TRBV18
CASSSTPGTEAFF
TGTGCCAGCTCATCTACGCCGGGCACTGAAGCTTTCTTT
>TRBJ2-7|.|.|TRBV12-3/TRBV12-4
CASTSQSSYEQYF
TGTGCCAGCACTTCACAGAGCTCCTACGAGCAGTACTTC
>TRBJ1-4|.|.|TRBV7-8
CASSLEGATNEKLFF
TGTGCCAGCAGCTTAGAAGGGGCAACTAATGAAAAACTGTTTTTT
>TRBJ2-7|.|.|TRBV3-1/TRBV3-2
CASSQEGAGGQGAGWEQYF
TGTGCCAGCAGCCAAGAGGGGGCCGGGGGGCAAGGGGCTGGTTGGGAGCAGTACTTC
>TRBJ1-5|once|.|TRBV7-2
CASSYRQNSNQPQHF
TGTGCCAGCAGCTACAGACAGAATAGCAATCAGCCCCAGCATTTT
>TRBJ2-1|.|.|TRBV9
CASSVELDEQFF
TGTGCCAGCAGCGTAGAGTTAGATGAGCAGTTCTTC
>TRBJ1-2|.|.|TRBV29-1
CSVEAGEDGYTF
TGCAGCGTTGAAGCAGGGGAGGATGGCTACACCTTC
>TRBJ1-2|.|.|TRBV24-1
CASSGAPDYGYTF
TGTGCCTCGTCGGGGGCGCCGGACTATGGCTACACCTTC
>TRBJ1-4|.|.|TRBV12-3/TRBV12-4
CAGLVGEKLFF
TGTGCCGGACTGGTGGGTGAAAAACTGTTTTTT
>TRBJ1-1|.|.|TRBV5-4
CASSGHRSRPLQAFF
TGTGCCAGCAGCGGACACCGGTCTCGACCTCTGCAAGCTTTCTTT
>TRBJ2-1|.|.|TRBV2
CATEPDTNEQFF
TGTGCCACCGAACCAGACACCAATGAGCAGTTCTTC
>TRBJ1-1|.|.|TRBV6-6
CASSYLSRGGDTEAFF
TGTGCCAGCAGTTACCTTAGTAGAGGAGGTGACACTGAAGCTTTCTTT
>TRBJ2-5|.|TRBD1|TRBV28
CASSLGGQAFGETQYF
TGTGCCAGCAGTTTAGGGGGACAGGCGTTTGGCGAGACCCAGTACTTC
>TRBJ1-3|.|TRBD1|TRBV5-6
CASSPFDRAGNTIYF
TGTGCCAGCAGCCCTTTCGACAGGGCTGGAAACACCATATATTTT
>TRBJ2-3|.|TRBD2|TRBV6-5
CASTTSGRGGDTQYF
TGTGCCAGCACCACCAGCGGGAGGGGTGGAGATACGCAGTATTTT
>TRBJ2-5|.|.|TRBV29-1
CSVEFWDEETQYF
TGCAGCGTTGAGTTTTGGGACGAAGAGACCCAGTACTTC
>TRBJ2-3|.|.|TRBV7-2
CASSPGLGDTQYF
TGTGCCAGCAGCCCAGGGCTAGGGGATACGCAGTATTTT
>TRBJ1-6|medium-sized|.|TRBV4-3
CASSQVSRDSPLHF
TGCGCCAGCAGCCAAGTATCCAGGGATTCACCCCTCCACTTT
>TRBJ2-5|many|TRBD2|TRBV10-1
CASSESIQGGRQTQYF
TGCGCCAGCAGTGAGTCGATCCAGGGAGGGCGGCAGACCCAGTACTTC
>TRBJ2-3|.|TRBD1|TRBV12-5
CASGLTKTGVSTDTQYF
TGTGCTAGTGGTTTGACCAAGACAGGGGTAAGCACAGATACGCAGTATTTT
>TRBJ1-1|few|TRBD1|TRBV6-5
CATRTGGESTEAFF
TGTGCCACCCGGACAGGGGGGGAAAGCACTGAAGCTTTCTTT
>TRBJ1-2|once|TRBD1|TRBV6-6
CASDIAQTGKLGYTF
TGTGCCAGCGACATAGCTCAGACAGGGAAGCTAGGCTACACCTTC
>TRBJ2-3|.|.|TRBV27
CASSFPPRYF
TGTGCCAGCAGTTTTCCACCCCGGTATTTT